The entry that follows covers one T cell receptor (beta chain) sequence. Its antigen specificity is not known. No much larger clone is present one base from it, and per-base qualities are unavailable. Taken from the germline V gene (reference sequence), the CDR1 and CDR2 loops are SEHNR and FQNEAQ. The CDR3 numbers 16 residues from cysteine through phenylalanine. Only the CDR3 region is kept as DNA, spanning 48 bases read in frame from base 1. Trimming takes 3 bases from V and 8 bases from J, and the germline ends sit 22 bases apart. These data originate in a study of blood T cell repertoires in COVID-19 (dated by TCRdb to the early 2020s). In the study overall: Samples from collaborators originated in the United States, Italy and Spain and spanned both the acute and convalescent phases of COVID-19. Where available, HLA class I and class II types were obtained from metadata supplied by the sample provider rather than from assay-based typing. Samples came from the ongoing ImmuneRACE study (first 160 participants) plus 1,254 subjects from 6 global collaborators. A de-identified subject ID, COVID-19 status, age in years and sex were almost always included in the sample metadata. The prospective study material was composed of cDNA or gDNA derived from T cells, B-cell-depleted T cells, or PBMCs. Subjects who had been exposed to COVID-19, were actively infected with it, or had recovered from it provided the deeply sampled blood TCRbeta repertoires that made up the dataset. The repertoires were made available in a free public database intended to serve as a resource for research on the immune response to SARS-CoV-2. The study at large found these results: The amount of clinical and demographic metadata varied by source and participant and was provided uncurated.

Each collaborating institution followed its own protocols to collect whole blood in K2EDTA tubes. For TCRbeta analysis, collaborator samples were shipped as frozen whole blood, as isolated PBMCs, or as DNA extracted from either sample type. TCRbeta CDR3 regions were amplified from genomic DNA by means of the immunoSEQ Assay, a bias-controlled multiplex PCR. The published analysis was carried out like this. Nucleated cell counts per sample were estimated from amplification of reference gene primers within the assay. To quantify the absolute abundance of each unique TCRbeta CDR3 rearrangement, sequence reads were collapsed and filtered. Productive Simpson clonality was computed per sample as the square root of Simpson's diversity index over productive rearrangements. TCRdb re-hosts the immuneACCESS table, in-frame sequences only. Its copies lack some clones; in the studies checked, an unresolved V gene accounts for under half of them, and the cause for the rest is not known. The V and J calls and the clone size are those of that table, but D and trimming were determined from the DNA. In all, the sample holds about 260,000 clones, and roughly 87% of those were seen once. The ten largest clones add up to around 0.67% of the sample.

The sample comprised peripheral blood. The TCR comes from a human donor in a cohort sampled during active COVID-19. Recombination linked TRBV7-9 to TRBJ1-1, with a tentative D gene TRBD1 over 5 matching bases. The CDR3 loop reads CASSLDHTGLGREAFF. The nucleotide sequence is TGTGCCAGCAGCTTGGACCATACAGGTCTCGGGAGGGAAGCTTTCTTT.